Presented here are 10 T cell receptor beta chains from one specimen sequenced in a study of early stage breast cancer tumors. Measured with immunoSEQ multiplex PCR; TCRdb has only the in-frame clones, and not every one. Of 40,000 to 60,000 clones listed, 75% to 85% are singletons. Source material: blood. The receptors stem from a person aged 45 to 59 with breast cancer.

This chain connects TRBV6-5 to TRBJ1-2; tentatively, D is TRBD1 (6 bases). This CDR3 has 12 amino acids. Germline CDR1 is MNHEY and CDR2 is SVGAGI. Trimming stripped 6 bases from V and 7 bases from J, with 12 bases between. The CDR3 DNA sequence: TGTGCCAGCAGAACAGGGAACGCTGGCTACACCTTC. It is translated as CASRTGNAGYTF.

The V call is TRBV29-1, the J call TRBJ2-3; tentatively, D is TRBD2 (5 bases). The CDR3 loop spans 13 amino acids. The germline V gene has CDR1 SQVTM and CDR2 ANQGSEA. V was pared by 1 base and J by 5 bases, with 10 bases between. The CDR3 DNA reads as TGCAGCGTTGAAGCGGGGTTTGGAGATACGCAGTATTTT. This gives the protein CSVEAGFGDTQYF.

V usage is TRBV11-2 and J usage is TRBJ2-7; D is undetermined. The ends were cut back, 4 bases at V and 5 bases at J, with 12 bases in the middle. Germline V gene sequence: CDR1 SGHAT, CDR2 FQNNGV. This CDR3 spans 13 amino acids. CDR3 protein: CASSSVGSNEQYF. As DNA, the CDR3 is TGTGCCAGCAGCTCGGTGGGGTCCAACGAGCAGTACTTC.

The V and J genes are TRBV6-5 and TRBJ2-7; 7 positions match TRBD1. From germline, CDR1 is MNHEY and CDR2 SVGAGI. After removal of 6 bases from V and 0 bases from J, the junction contained 8 bases not matched to a gene. CDR3 length: 15 residues. The CDR3 region is CASSFGTEYSYEQYF. In DNA, the CDR3 is TGTGCCAGCAGCTTCGGGACAGAATACTCCTACGAGCAGTACTTC.

This sequence joins TRBV5-1 and TRBJ2-7, with 7 positions matching TRBD1. The CDR3 runs 15 residues. V dropped 5 bases and J dropped 5; count of bases not matched to a gene: 13. Germline values: CDR1 SGHRS, CDR2 YFSETQ. The CDR3 coding sequence is TGCGCCAGCAGTTCGTCCTCAGGGGGAGCTAACGAGCAGTACTTC. Its translation: CASSSSSGGANEQYF.

This clone was detected once. The chain joins TRBV11-3 to TRBJ2-3, with 12 positions matching TRBD2. The trim removed 5 bases at V and 0 bases at J, leaving 3 bases unmatched. The germline CDR1 and CDR2 sequences are SGHNT and YENEEA. CDR3 length: 16 amino acids. The CDR3 DNA reads TGTGCCAGCAGCGCAGGACTAGCGGGGAGCACAGATACGCAGTATTTT. Its translation: CASSAGLAGSTDTQYF.

The J gene is TRBJ2-1, the V gene TRBV5-1; 9 bases map to TRBD1. Per germline, CDR1 SGHRS and CDR2 YFSETQ. The CDR3 loop spans 14 amino acids. V lost 4 bases to trimming and J lost 7 bases; unmatched junction nucleotides: 6. CDR3 protein: CASSTSGTGNEQFF. CDR3 DNA sequence: TGCGCCAGCAGCACCTCCGGGACAGGGAATGAGCAGTTCTTC.

The chain employs TRBV7-9 and TRBJ1-4; D is perhaps TRBD1 (6 bases). The CDR3 spans 13 residues. The germline V and J ends were trimmed by 4 bases and 5 bases, with 8 bases remaining between them. Germline V gives CDR1 SEHNR, CDR2 FQNEAQ (reference sequence). As DNA, the CDR3 is TGTGCCAGCAGCTCTCAGGGGAATGAAAAACTGTTTTTT. This translates into CASSSQGNEKLFF. Together with reference TRBV7-9 and TRBJ1-4, the CDR3 gives the full variable domain: DTGVSQNPRHKITKRGQNVTFRCDPISEHNRLYWYRQTLGQGPEFLTYFQNEAQLEKSRLLSDRFSAERPKGSFSTLEIQRTEQGDSAMYLCASSSQGNEKLFFGSGTQLSVL.

CDR3 sequence: CSAEMSYEQYF. The CDR3 DNA sequence: TGCAGTGCCGAAATGAGCTACGAGCAGTACTTC. The chain couples TRBV20-1 to TRBJ2-7; the D is unclear. CDR3 length equals 11 residues. The germline V gene encodes CDR1 DFQATT and CDR2 SNEGSKA (reference sequence). V lost 6 bases and J 3 bases, leaving 9 bases between the germline ends.

The rearrangement joins TRBV5-1 to TRBJ2-5; D is undetermined. The CDR3 is made up of 15 amino acids. The ends were cut back, 0 bases at V and 3 bases at J, with 12 bases in the middle. CDR1 and CDR2 from the germline V gene are SGHRS and YFSETQ. CDR3 bases: TGCGCCAGCAGCTTGGTCGCCCCCGGAGAAGAGACCCAGTACTTC. This codes for CASSLVAPGEETQYF.